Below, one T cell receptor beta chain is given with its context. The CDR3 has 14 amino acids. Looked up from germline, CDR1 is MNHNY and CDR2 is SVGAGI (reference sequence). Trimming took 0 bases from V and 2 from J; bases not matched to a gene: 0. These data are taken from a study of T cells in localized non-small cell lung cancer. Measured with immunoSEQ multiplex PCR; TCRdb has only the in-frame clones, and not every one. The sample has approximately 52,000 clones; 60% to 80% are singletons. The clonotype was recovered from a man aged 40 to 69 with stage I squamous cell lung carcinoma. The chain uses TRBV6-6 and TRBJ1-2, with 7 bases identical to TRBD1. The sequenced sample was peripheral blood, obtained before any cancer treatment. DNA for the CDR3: TGTGCCAGCAGTTACTCGGGACAGAACTATGGCTACACCTTC. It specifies CASSYSGQNYGYTF.